These 8 T cell receptor beta chains came from one sample sequenced in a study of T cell responses to AZD1222 COVID-19 vaccine. Produced via immunoSEQ multiplex PCR; TCRdb's table is partial and in-frame only. This table has under 150,000 clones, 80% to 95% appearing once. The sequencing here drew on peripheral blood, taken on day 0 of MenACWY control vaccination. These receptors came from an adult in good health.

J is TRBJ1-6 and V is TRBV30; 10 bases are shared with TRBD1. The germline gives CDR1 GTSNPN, CDR2 SVGIG (reference sequence). V lost 2 bases and J lost 7; bases outside the gene matches: 5. The CDR3 loop spans 15 amino acids. CDR3 nucleotides: TGTGCCTGGAGTTCCCCGGGACAGGGGAATTCACCCCTCCACTTT. It specifies CAWSSPGQGNSPLHF.

The chain is built from TRBV7-5 and TRBJ1-5; TRBD1, the table's D call, lacks a check against the DNA. TRBV7-5 is designated a pseudogene. The CDR3 is made up of 16 amino acids. The CDR3 DNA sequence: TGTGTCAGAAGCCCGCAGGGGGCAGGGAGCAATCAGCCCCAGCATTTT. As protein: CVRSPQGAGSNQPQHF.

The chain joins TRBV27 to TRBJ2-1, with D possibly called TRBD1 or TRBD2 (5 bases each). There are 11 residues in the CDR3. V lost 6 bases to trimming and J lost 10 bases, with 10 bases between them. Germline CDR1 and CDR2: MNHEY and SMNVEV (reference sequence). CDR3 residues: CASRTGTEQFF. The CDR3 DNA is TGTGCCAGCAGAACCGGGACGGAGCAGTTCTTC.

In this sample, this clone turned up once. The chain recombines TRBV11-2 with TRBJ1-2, with a possible D match to TRBD1 (6 bases). Trimming took off 7 bases at V and 7 bases at J, with 19 bases between the two ends. Germline lookup yields CDR1 SGHAT and CDR2 FQNNGV. This CDR3 is 14 amino acids long. CDR3 nucleotides: TGTGCCAGCACCCCACTGGGGGGGGCGCGTGGCTACACCTTC. This sequence encodes CASTPLGGARGYTF.

V usage is TRBV24-1 and J usage is TRBJ2-3; TRBD2 might be the D (6 bases). V gave up 4 bases and J gave up 5 bases, with 12 bases separating them. This CDR3 has 14 amino acids. CDR1 and CDR2 from the germline V gene are KGHDR and SFDVKD. This chain's CDR3 is CATSDPTRVDTQYF. DNA of the CDR3: TGTGCCACCAGTGACCCGACTAGGGTAGATACGCAGTATTTT.

The DNA of the CDR3 is TGTGCCAGCAGCTTACAAGGGGAAGGGGTACAGGAGCAGTTCTTC. It encodes CASSLQGEGVQEQFF. The chain has TRBV7-9 and TRBJ2-1, with D maybe TRBD1 (5 bases). The length of the CDR3 is 15 residues. Germline lookup yields CDR1 SEHNR and CDR2 FQNEAQ (reference sequence). V was trimmed by 2 bases and J by 10 bases, leaving 18 bases between them.

In this sample, this clone turned up a few times. The chain combines TRBV5-1 with TRBJ2-6; 8 nucleotides agree with TRBD1. This CDR3 spans 17 amino acids. V lost 1 base to trimming and J lost 0 bases; unmatched junction nucleotides: 3. Germline V gene data show CDR1 as SGHRS and CDR2 as YFSETQ. CDR3 loop: CASSLPGGGSGANVLTF. The CDR3 nucleotides are TGCGCCAGCAGCTTGCCAGGGGGCGGCTCTGGGGCCAACGTCCTGACTTTC.

This chain links TRBV7-9 with TRBJ2-1; D is unclear. CDR3 length: 11 amino acids. Germline lookup yields CDR1 SEHNR and CDR2 FQNEAQ (reference sequence). V shed 1 base and J shed 9 bases, with 4 bases lying between them. The CDR3 loop reads CASSLVSEQFF. In nucleotides, the CDR3 is TGTGCCAGCAGCTTAGTCTCTGAGCAGTTCTTC.